A selection of T cell receptor beta chains follows, all from one sample in a study of cytomegalovirus exposure and HLA in healthy donors. Repertoires were generated with immunoSEQ multiplex PCR, while TCRdb's copy carries only in-frame clones and drops some. Among approximately 220,000 clones listed, about 83% were seen once. Sample: PBMCs. The receptors were sampled from a man aged 40-50 years in good health and CMV-seronegative. Both conserved end residues are part of each CDR3.

>TRBJ1-4|12|TRBV19
CASNTGFEKLFF
>TRBJ1-2|18|TRBV6-4
CASSQTGTGESHLYGYTF
>TRBJ2-2|15|TRBV7-6
CASSSNRGGPGELFF
>TRBJ1-5|12|TRBV7-9
CASSLGDQPQHF
>TRBJ1-2|15|TRBV7-2
CASSQSLSQGRGYTF
>TRBJ2-4|16|TRBV5-1
CASSLDRSLAKNIQYF
>TRBJ2-7|15|TRBV6-5
CASSSFDETGAGQYF
>TRBJ2-7|15|TRBV27
CASSFSVAGSYEQYF
>TRBJ2-6|15|TRBV11-2
CASRAANSGANVLTF
>TRBJ2-7|15|TRBV5-1
CASSLELQGIYEQYF
>TRBJ1-5|15|TRBV19
CASSISQGVSQPQHF
>TRBJ2-2|16|TRBV5-1
CASSLGRSRNTGELFF
>TRBJ2-6|19|TRBV7-6
CASSLNPRQEGSGANVLTF
>TRBJ2-1|13|TRBV11-3
CASSRAGVNEQFF
>TRBJ2-1|11|TRBV28
CASSRGNEQFF
>TRBJ2-7|15|TRBV18
CASSSRLQGTYEQYF
>TRBJ2-7|11|TRBV20-1
CSGRESYEQYF
>TRBJ1-6|16|TRBV4-2
CASSQDWRAYNSPLHF
>TRBJ1-2|13|TRBV28
CASSLRQRNSYTF
>TRBJ2-1|14|TRBV29-1
CSVELAATYNEQFF
>TRBJ2-5|14|TRBV9
CASSVEQGKETQYF
>TRBJ2-7|15|TRBV6-5
CATANGGSGLYEQYF
>TRBJ2-3|14|TRBV11-3
CASSFLRESDTQYF
>TRBJ1-5|13|TRBV5-6
CASSLGGEQPQHF
>TRBJ1-4|16|TRBV30
CAWTQGILRANEKLFF